The source of this TCR beta chain is a study of CD8 T cells in ankylosing spondylitis. The CDR3 length is 14 residues. General study points: As reported, disease-linked clones showed significant enrichment in matched ankylosing spondylitis synovial fluid. Clones linked with disease were CD8+ and fairly uncommon in the peripheral blood. What appeared characteristic of ankylosing spondylitis blood was a TCR beta motif of under 10 highly homologous variants. Several of the motif variants were reported before in synovial fluid and blood from reactive arthritis.

A single record per CDR3 protein comes from TCRdb applying MiXCR to the 5' RACE reads. In the table there are about 240,000 distinct CDR3 sequences, 8.2% of which are singletons. Worth noting for this clonotype: Its matching antigen is unknown. This could be a read error, since a much larger clone is one nucleotide away.

This clonotype was sampled from a female donor with ankylosing spondylitis or in good health (not recorded which). J is TRBJ1-1 and V is TRBV12-2. TRBV12-2 is a listed pseudogene. The sample taken for sequencing was blood, either unsorted or a sorted T cell fraction (not recorded which). DNA of the CDR3: TGTGCAAGTCTCCTCCCCGGCCCGAACGCTGAAGCTTTCTTT. Translating it yields CASLLPGPNAEAFF.